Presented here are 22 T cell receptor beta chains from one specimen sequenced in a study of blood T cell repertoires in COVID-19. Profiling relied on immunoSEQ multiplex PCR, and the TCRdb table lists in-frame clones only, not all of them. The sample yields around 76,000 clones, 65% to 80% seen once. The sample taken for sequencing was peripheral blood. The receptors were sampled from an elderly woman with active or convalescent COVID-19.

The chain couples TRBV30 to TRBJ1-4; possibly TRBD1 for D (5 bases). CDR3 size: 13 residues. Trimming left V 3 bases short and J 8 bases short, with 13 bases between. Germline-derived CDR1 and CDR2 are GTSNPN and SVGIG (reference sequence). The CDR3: CAWRDKGGEKLFF. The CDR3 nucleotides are TGTGCCTGGAGGGACAAGGGAGGCGAAAAACTGTTTTTT.

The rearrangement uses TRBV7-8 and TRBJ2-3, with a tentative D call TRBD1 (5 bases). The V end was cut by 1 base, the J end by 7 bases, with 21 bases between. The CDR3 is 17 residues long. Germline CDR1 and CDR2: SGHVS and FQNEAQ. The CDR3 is CASSLVLPGAVHNTQYF. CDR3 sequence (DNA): TGTGCCAGCAGCTTAGTACTTCCTGGGGCGGTGCACAATACGCAGTATTTT.

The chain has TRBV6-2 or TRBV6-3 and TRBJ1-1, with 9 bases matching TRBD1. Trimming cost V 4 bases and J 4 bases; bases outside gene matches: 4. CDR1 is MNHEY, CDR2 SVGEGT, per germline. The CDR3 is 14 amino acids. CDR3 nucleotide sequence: TGTGCCAGCAGTTTGACAGGGGGAAGCACTGAAGCTTTCTTT. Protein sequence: CASSLTGGSTEAFF.

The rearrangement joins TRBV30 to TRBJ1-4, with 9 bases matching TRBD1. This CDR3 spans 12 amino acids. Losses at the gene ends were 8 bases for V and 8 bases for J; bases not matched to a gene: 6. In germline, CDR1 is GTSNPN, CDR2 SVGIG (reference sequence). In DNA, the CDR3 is TGTGCCATGGGACAGGGAGCCGAAAAACTGTTTTTT. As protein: CAMGQGAEKLFF.

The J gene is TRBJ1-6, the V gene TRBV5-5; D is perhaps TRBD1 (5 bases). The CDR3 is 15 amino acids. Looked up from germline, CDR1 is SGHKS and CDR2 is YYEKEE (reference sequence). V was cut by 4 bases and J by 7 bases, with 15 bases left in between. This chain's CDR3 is CASSPIGGGNSPLHF. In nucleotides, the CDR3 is TGTGCCAGCAGCCCGATCGGGGGAGGGAATTCACCCCTCCACTTT.

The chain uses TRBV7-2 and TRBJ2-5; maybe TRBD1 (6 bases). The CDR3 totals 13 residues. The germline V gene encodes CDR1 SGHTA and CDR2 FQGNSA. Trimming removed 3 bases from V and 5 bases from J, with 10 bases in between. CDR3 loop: CASSLGAAETQYF. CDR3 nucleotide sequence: TGTGCCAGCAGCTTGGGGGCGGCGGAGACCCAGTACTTC. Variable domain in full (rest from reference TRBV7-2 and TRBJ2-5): GAGVSQSPSNKVTEKGKDVELRCDPISGHTALYWYRQSLGQGLEFLIYFQGNSAPDKSGLPSDRFSAERTGGSVSTLTIQRTQQEDSAVYLCASSLGAAETQYFGPGTRLLVL.

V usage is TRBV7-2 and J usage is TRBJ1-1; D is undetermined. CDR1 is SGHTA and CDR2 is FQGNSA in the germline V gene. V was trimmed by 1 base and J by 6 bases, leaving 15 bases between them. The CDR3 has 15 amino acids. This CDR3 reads CASSLEMAGLAEAFF. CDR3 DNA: TGTGCCAGCAGCTTAGAGATGGCGGGGTTGGCTGAAGCTTTCTTT. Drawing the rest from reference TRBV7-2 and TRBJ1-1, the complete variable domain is GAGVSQSPSNKVTEKGKDVELRCDPISGHTALYWYRQSLGQGLEFLIYFQGNSAPDKSGLPSDRFSAERTGGSVSTLTIQRTQQEDSAVYLCASSLEMAGLAEAFFGQGTRLTVV.

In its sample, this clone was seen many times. The CDR3, as DNA: TGTGCTAGTGGTTTGGTACTAAGGGAGCAGTACTTC. This sequence encodes CASGLVLREQYF. This chain uses TRBV12-5 with TRBJ2-7, with D unresolved. This CDR3 is 12 amino acids long. Germline values: CDR1 LGHNT, CDR2 FRNRAP. V gave up 0 bases and J gave up 7 bases, with 7 bases separating them.

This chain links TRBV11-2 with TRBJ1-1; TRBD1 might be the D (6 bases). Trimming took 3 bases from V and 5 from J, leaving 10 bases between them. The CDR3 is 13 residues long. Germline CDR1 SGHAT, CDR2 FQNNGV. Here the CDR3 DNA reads TGTGCCAGCAGCTTCAGTCAGGGGACTGAAGCTTTCTTT. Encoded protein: CASSFSQGTEAFF.

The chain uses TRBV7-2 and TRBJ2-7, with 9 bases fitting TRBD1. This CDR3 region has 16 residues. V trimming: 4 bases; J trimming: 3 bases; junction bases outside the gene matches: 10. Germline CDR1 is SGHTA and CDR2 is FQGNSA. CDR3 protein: CASSSVHRDRDYEQYF. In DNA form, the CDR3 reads TGTGCCAGCAGCTCGGTACACCGGGACAGGGACTACGAGCAGTACTTC.

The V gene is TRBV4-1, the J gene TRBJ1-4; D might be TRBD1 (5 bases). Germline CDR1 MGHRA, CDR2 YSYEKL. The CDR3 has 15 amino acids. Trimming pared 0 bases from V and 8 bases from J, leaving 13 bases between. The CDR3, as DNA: TGCGCCAGCAGCCAAGAAACAGGAGTCGGAGAAAAACTGTTTTTT. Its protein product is CASSQETGVGEKLFF.

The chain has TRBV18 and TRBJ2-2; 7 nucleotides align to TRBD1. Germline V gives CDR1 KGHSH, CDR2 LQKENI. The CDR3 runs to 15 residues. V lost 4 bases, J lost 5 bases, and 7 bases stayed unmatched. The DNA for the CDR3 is TGTGCCAGCTCACTCAACAGGGGATTGACCGGGGAGCTGTTTTTT. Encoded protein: CASSLNRGLTGELFF.

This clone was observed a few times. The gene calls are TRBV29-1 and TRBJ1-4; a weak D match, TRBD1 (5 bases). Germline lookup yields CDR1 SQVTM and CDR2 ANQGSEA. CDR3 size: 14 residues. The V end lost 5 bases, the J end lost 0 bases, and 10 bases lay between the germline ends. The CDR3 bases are TGCAGCGTTTCCGACAGCTCAACTAATGAAAAACTGTTTTTT. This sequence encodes CSVSDSSTNEKLFF.

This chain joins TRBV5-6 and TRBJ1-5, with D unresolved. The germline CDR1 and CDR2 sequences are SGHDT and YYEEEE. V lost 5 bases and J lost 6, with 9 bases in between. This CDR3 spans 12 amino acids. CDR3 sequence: CASSTGLQPQHF. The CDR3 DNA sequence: TGTGCCAGCAGTACGGGTCTTCAGCCCCAGCATTTT.

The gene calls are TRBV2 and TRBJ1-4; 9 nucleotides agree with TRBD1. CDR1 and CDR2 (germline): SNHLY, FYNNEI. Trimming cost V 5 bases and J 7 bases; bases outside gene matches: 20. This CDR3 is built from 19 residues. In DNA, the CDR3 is TGTGCCAGCAGTTCTAGCGTCCCGGGACAGGGACTGGTGTTTGAAAAACTGTTTTTT. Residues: CASSSSVPGQGLVFEKLFF.

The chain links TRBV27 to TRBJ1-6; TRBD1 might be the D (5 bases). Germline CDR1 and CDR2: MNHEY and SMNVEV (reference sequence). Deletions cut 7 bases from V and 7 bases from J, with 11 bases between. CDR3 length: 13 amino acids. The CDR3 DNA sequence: TGTGCCAGCAAGGCCAGGGAAAATTCACCCCTCCACTTT. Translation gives CASKARENSPLHF.

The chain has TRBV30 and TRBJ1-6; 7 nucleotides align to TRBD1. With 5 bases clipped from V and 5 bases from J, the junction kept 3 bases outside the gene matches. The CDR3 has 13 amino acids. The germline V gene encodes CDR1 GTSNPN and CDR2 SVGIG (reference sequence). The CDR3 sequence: CAWDRVNNSPLHF. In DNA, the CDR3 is TGTGCCTGGGACAGGGTTAATAATTCACCCCTCCACTTT.

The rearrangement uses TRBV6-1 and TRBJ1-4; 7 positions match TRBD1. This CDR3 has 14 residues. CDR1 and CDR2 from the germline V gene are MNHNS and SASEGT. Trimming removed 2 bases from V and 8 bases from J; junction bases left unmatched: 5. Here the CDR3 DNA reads TGTGCCAGCAGTGAAAGCAGGGGGGTGGAAAAACTGTTTTTT. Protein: CASSESRGVEKLFF.

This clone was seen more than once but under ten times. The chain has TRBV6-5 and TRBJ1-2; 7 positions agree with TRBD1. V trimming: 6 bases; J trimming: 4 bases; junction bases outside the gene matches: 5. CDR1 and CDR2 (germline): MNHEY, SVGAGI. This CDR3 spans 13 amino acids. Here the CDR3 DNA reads TGTGCCAGCAGGATAGGGGGCCCCTATGGCTACACCTTC. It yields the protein CASRIGGPYGYTF.

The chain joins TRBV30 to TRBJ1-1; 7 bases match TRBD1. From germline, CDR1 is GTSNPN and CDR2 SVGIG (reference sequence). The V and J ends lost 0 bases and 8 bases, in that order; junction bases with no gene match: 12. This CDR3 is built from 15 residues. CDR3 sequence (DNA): TGTGCCTGGAGTGTACGGACAGGAGGGGCCGCCGAAGCTTTCTTT. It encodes CAWSVRTGGAAEAFF.

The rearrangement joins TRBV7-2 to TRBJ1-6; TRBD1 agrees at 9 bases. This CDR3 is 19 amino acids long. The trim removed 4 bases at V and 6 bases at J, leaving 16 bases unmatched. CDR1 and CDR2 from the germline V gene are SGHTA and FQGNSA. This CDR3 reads CASSSRGQGFEGVNSPLHF. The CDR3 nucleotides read TGTGCCAGCAGCTCTAGGGGACAGGGTTTTGAGGGGGTTAATTCACCCCTCCACTTT.

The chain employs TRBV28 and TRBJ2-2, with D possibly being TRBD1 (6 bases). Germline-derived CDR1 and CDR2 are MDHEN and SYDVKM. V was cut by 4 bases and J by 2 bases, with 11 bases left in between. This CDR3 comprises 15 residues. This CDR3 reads CASSWYRVNTGELFF. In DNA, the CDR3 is TGTGCCAGCAGTTGGTACAGGGTAAACACCGGGGAGCTGTTTTTT.